The clone carrying this TCR beta chain has at least ten counts. What it binds is unknown. Trimming at V came to 1 base and at J to 0 bases, leaving 4 bases not matched to a gene. There are 16 residues in the CDR3. Germline V CDR1 and CDR2: SGHDN, FVKESK. What the library attached to individual cDNA molecules were unique molecular identifiers. TCRdb reprocessed the RACE reads with MiXCR, giving one entry per CDR3 protein. The sample includes 65,000 to 90,000 distinct CDR3 sequences, more than 6.5% of them seen just once. Time point given: patch test 2, 6 weeks after DPC sensitization. Noted treatment: therapeutic diphenylcyclopropenone sensitization with weekly scalp DPC. These data come from a study of human T cells and chemical hapten exposure. Study at large: Alopecia areata, totalis or universalis affected patients, mainly female. Study results and limitations: No change in TCRs above 1 in 1000 frequency was produced by DPC sensitization.

This rearrangement joins TRBV14 to TRBJ2-7, with 9 bases fitting TRBD2. Sequencing used whole blood, obtained in connection with sensitization to the hapten diphenylcyclopropenone (DPC). The source of this sequence is a woman in her thirties with alopecia areata. Some clones in this sample may be carry-over from other donors' samples. CDR3 coding DNA: TGTGCCAGCAGCCAAGGACTAGCGGTTCACTCCTACGAGCAGTACTTC. This gives the protein CASSQGLAVHSYEQYF.